These T cell receptor beta chains were read from a single sample in a study of radiotherapy plus CTLA-4 blockade in lung cancer. Profiling relied on immunoSEQ multiplex PCR, and the TCRdb table lists in-frame clones only, not all of them. This sample has around 80,000 clones; over 70% occur once, and the top ten carry about 20%. Sequences were derived from peripheral blood, sampled from a patient treated with radiotherapy plus ipilimumab. These receptor sequences come from a human donor with non-small cell lung cancer whose response to radiotherapy plus ipilimumab could not be evaluated. Some clones in this sample may be carry-over from other donors' samples. Both conserved end residues are part of each CDR3. Fields, in order: clone size, J gene, V gene, D gene, CDR3 DNA, CDR3 protein. D genes are given only for firm matches. Clone sizes are given selectively: once, few, many, or a class where the clone is expanded.

NA	TRBJ2-7	TRBV5-1	NA	TGCGCCAGCAGCTTCCCTACAGGCGCAAAATCCTACGAGCAGTACTTC	CASSFPTGAKSYEQYF
few	TRBJ1-5	TRBV28	TRBD1	TGTGCCAGCAGTCCTAGGACAGGGTCGGCTCAGCCCCAGCATTTT	CASSPRTGSAQPQHF
NA	TRBJ1-2	TRBV9	TRBD1	TGTGCCAGCAGCGTAGAAGGACAGGGAATGGGCGGCTACACCTTC	CASSVEGQGMGGYTF
NA	TRBJ2-7	TRBV5-6	TRBD1	TGTGCCAGCAGCCGCTGGACAGGGGGCTCCTACGAGCAGTACTTC	CASSRWTGGSYEQYF
NA	TRBJ1-6	TRBV7-6	TRBD1	TGTGCCAGCAGCTTAGGAACAGGGGGCGATAATTCACCCCTCCACTTT	CASSLGTGGDNSPLHF
NA	TRBJ2-1	TRBV25-1	NA	TGTGCCAGCAGTGAAGGAGGAGAAAATGAGCAGTTCTTC	CASSEGGENEQFF
NA	TRBJ2-1	TRBV7-2	TRBD1	TGTGCCAGCAATAACGGGACAGGGGCCTACAATGAGCAGTTCTTC	CASNNGTGAYNEQFF
NA	TRBJ2-1	TRBV4-1	TRBD2	TGCGCCAGCACCCGGACTAGCGGCTTTCGGGGCAATGAGCAGTTCTTC	CASTRTSGFRGNEQFF
NA	TRBJ1-1	TRBV6-5	TRBD1	TGTGCCAGCAGTTATACCACGGACAGGGGCGGGAGAGCTTTCTTT	CASSYTTDRGGRAFF
NA	TRBJ1-1	TRBV7-9	NA	TGTGCCGGTGGAGTGAACACTGAAGCTTTCTTT	CAGGVNTEAFF
NA	TRBJ1-5	TRBV5-1	TRBD1	TGCGCCAGCAGCTTGGGGGACAGTAGCAATCAGCCCCAGCATTTT	CASSLGDSSNQPQHF
NA	TRBJ1-3	TRBV6-1	NA	TGTGCCAGCAGTGAAGGAGACACGGGAAACACCATATATTTT	CASSEGDTGNTIYF
NA	TRBJ1-1	TRBV5-5	NA	TGTGCCAGCAGCTCAAGGGGGGGGAACACTGAAGCTTTCTTT	CASSSRGGNTEAFF
NA	TRBJ1-1	TRBV7-9	NA	TGTGCCAGCAGCCACCGGGACACTCTGAACACTGAAGCTTTCTTT	CASSHRDTLNTEAFF
NA	TRBJ2-5	TRBV5-1	NA	TGCGCCAGCAGATCCCAGGGTTCTAAAGAGACCCAGTACTTC	CASRSQGSKETQYF
NA	TRBJ2-2	TRBV7-3	TRBD1	TGTGCCAGCAGCTTACAGGGGGCCGGGGAGCTGTTTTTT	CASSLQGAGELFF
once	TRBJ1-3	TRBV9	TRBD1	TGTGCCAGCAGCCTCTCTCAGGGGGCCCTATATTTT	CASSLSQGALYF
NA	TRBJ2-5	TRBV19	TRBD1	TGTGCCAGTAGTATAGTACAGGGGGAGACCCAGTACTTC	CASSIVQGETQYF
NA	TRBJ2-1	TRBV28	NA	TGTGCCAGCAGGAGCAGACTTCAGGGAAATTCGGCCCATGAGCAGTTCTTC	CASRSRLQGNSAHEQFF
NA	TRBJ2-3	TRBV4-1	NA	TGCGCCAGCAGCCAAGATAGAGGCCAATATACGCAGTATTTT	CASSQDRGQYTQYF
NA	TRBJ2-5	TRBV10-3	TRBD1	TGTGCCTCCAGTCGGGGGACAGGAACCCAAGAGACCCAGTACTTC	CASSRGTGTQETQYF
NA	TRBJ2-2	TRBV13	NA	TGTGCCAGCAGCTTAAAGGGGATAAATTATGGACAGTTCGGGGAGCTGTTTTTT	CASSLKGINYGQFGELFF
NA	TRBJ2-7	TRBV18	NA	TGTGCCAGCTCACCCCAGGAAGGCGGCGGGAACGAGCAGTACTTC	CASSPQEGGGNEQYF
few	TRBJ2-7	TRBV4-1	NA	TGTGCCAGCAGCCAAGTAGGGAAAGACAGTCCCTACGAGCAGTACTTC	CASSQVGKDSPYEQYF
few	TRBJ2-6	TRBV19	TRBD1	TGTGCCAGTAACAGGGGGGCCTCTGGGGCCAACGTCCTGACTTTC	CASNRGASGANVLTF
NA	TRBJ2-1	TRBV9	NA	TGTGCCAGCAGCGTAGGGGGGGCCTACAATGAGCAGTTCTTC	CASSVGGAYNEQFF
NA	TRBJ1-4	TRBV7-2	NA	TGTGCCAGCAGCCCCCCGTCAGGGCGGAGTGAAAAACTGTTTTTT	CASSPPSGRSEKLFF
NA	TRBJ2-2	TRBV4-1	NA	TGCGCCAGCAGCCAAGATTGGGTGGAGAGGGCCTACACCGGGGAGCTGTTTTTT	CASSQDWVERAYTGELFF
NA	TRBJ1-4	TRBV7-2	NA	TGTGCCAGCAGCTTAGCCCCAGCGGGGGGACGGGAAAAACTGTTTTTT	CASSLAPAGGREKLFF
NA	TRBJ1-2	TRBV7-2	TRBD1	TGTGCCAGCAGCTTCCACCAGGGGGCCTATGGCTACACCTTC	CASSFHQGAYGYTF
NA	TRBJ1-2	TRBV7-2	NA	TGTGCCAGCAGCTTTCCCCCGACAGACAACTATGGCTACACCTTC	CASSFPPTDNYGYTF
NA	TRBJ1-5	TRBV6-5	NA	TGTGCCAGCAGTGTGGACCCGGGGGGCAATCAGCCCCAGCATTTT	CASSVDPGGNQPQHF
few	TRBJ1-4	TRBV28	NA	TGTGCCAGCAGTTTCCCGGGAGTTGAAGGAAAACTGTTTTTT	CASSFPGVEGKLFF
NA	TRBJ2-7	TRBV6-6	TRBD1	TGTGCCAGCAGTTACCGGGCAGGGGGCACCTACGAGCAGTACTTC	CASSYRAGGTYEQYF
NA	TRBJ2-5	TRBV5-1	NA	TGCGCCAGCAGCCCGGGATCCTCCCAACAAGAGACCCAGTACTTC	CASSPGSSQQETQYF
NA	TRBJ2-2	TRBV5-1	TRBD1	TGCGCCAGCAACCGACAGGGCGACACCGGGGAGCTGTTTTTT	CASNRQGDTGELFF
once	TRBJ1-5	TRBV5-6	NA	TGTGCCAGCAGCCCACCGGGTTCCCGCAATCAGCCCCAGCATTTT	CASSPPGSRNQPQHF